A single sample is the source of the 27 T cell receptor beta chains below, sequenced in a study of blood T cells in healthy people across ages. It was with a sample-barcoded 5' primer and a J-beta primer mix that a second PCR of about 6 to 11 cycles was run. TCRdb re-analysed the 5' RACE reads in MiXCR, keeping a single row per CDR3 protein. The profile covers roughly 1.5 million distinct CDR3 sequences, with 40% to 45% appearing a single time and about 4.1% taken by the ten largest. The sequenced sample consisted of blood. Receptors were obtained from a young woman in good health.

The gene calls are TRBV4-1 and TRBJ2-4; D not certain. The V gene lost 1 base and the J gene lost 3 bases, with 10 bases spanning the gap. CDR1 is MGHRA and CDR2 is YSYEKL in the germline V gene. The CDR3 is 15 amino acids. The CDR3 loop is CASSQAIGGKNIQYF. The CDR3, as DNA: TGCGCCAGCAGCCAAGCTATCGGTGGCAAAAACATTCAGTACTTC.

This clonotype appeared many times. The rearrangement links TRBV27 to TRBJ2-5; D is ambiguous. The tail of the sequence fits TRBJ2-7 better, so the J call may be wrong. Germline CDR1 is MNHEY and CDR2 is SMNVEV (reference sequence). CDR3 length equals 12 residues. DNA for the CDR3: TGTGCCAGCAGCTCCCTCGTCTACGAGCAGTACTTC. Amino acids: CASSSLVYEQYF.

The rearrangement uses TRBV7-3 and TRBJ2-3, with 13 bases fitting TRBD2. The CDR3 runs 21 residues. CDR1 SGHTA and CDR2 FQGTGA come from the germline V gene. V lost 5 bases and J lost 2; bases outside the gene matches: 19. CDR3 sequence: CASSPYLKRGLAGEATDTQYF. The CDR3, as DNA: TGTGCCAGCAGCCCCTATCTGAAGCGAGGACTAGCGGGAGAAGCCACAGATACGCAGTATTTT.

The chain uses TRBV6-5 and TRBJ1-2, with TRBD1 as a possible D gene (5 bases). The CDR3 contains 14 residues. The germline V and J ends were trimmed by 2 bases and 8 bases, with 15 bases remaining between them. Germline loops: CDR1 MNHEY, CDR2 SVGAGI. CDR3 nucleotide sequence: TGTGCCAGCAGTTACCCGCCAGGGTCGGTGGGCTACACCTTC. Its protein is CASSYPPGSVGYTF.

This clonotype occurred a few times. This rearrangement joins TRBV7-9 to TRBJ2-7; 9 bases are a match to TRBD2. From germline, CDR1 is SEHNR and CDR2 FQNEAQ (reference sequence). The trim removed 5 bases at V and 4 bases at J, leaving 9 bases unmatched. The CDR3 is made up of 15 amino acids. CDR3 sequence reads: CASSLHSGSEYEQYF. The DNA of the CDR3 is TGTGCCAGCAGCCTACATAGCGGGAGTGAATACGAGCAGTACTTC. The full variable domain, rest sourced from reference TRBV7-9 and TRBJ2-7, is DTGVSQNPRHKITKRGQNVTFRCDPISEHNRLYWYRQTLGQGPEFLTYFQNEAQLEKSRLLSDRFSAERPKGSFSTLEIQRTEQGDSAMYLCASSLHSGSEYEQYFGPGTRLTVT.

A few counts support this clonotype. The rearrangement joins TRBV4-3 to TRBJ2-1; perhaps D is TRBD1 or TRBD2 (5 bases each). The CDR3 has 16 amino acids. Germline V lookup: CDR1 LGHNA, CDR2 YSLEER. The V and J ends lost 1 base and 8 bases respectively, with 18 bases between them. The CDR3 DNA is TGCGCCAGCAGCCAAGTTGGGGCTGGGAGTGGGTATGAGCAGTTCTTC. Its translation: CASSQVGAGSGYEQFF.

The gene calls are TRBV9 and TRBJ2-3; weak D call: TRBD1 (6 bases). The length of the CDR3 is 14 residues. Trimming cost V 4 bases and J 4 bases, with 13 bases left between them. The germline CDR1 and CDR2 sequences are SGDLS and YYNGEE. As DNA, the CDR3 is TGTGCCAGCAGCTCAAGAGGACAGTCAGATACGCAGTATTTT. Amino acid sequence: CASSSRGQSDTQYF.

This clonotype has more than one count but fewer than ten. CDR3 bases: TGTGCCAGGACAGGGGGCTATGGCTACACCTTC. It yields the protein CARTGGYGYTF. This chain uses TRBV27 with TRBJ1-2; 9 nucleotides align to TRBD1. This CDR3 has 11 amino acids. Germline CDR1 MNHEY, CDR2 SMNVEV (reference sequence). Germline trimming cut 9 bases from V and 4 bases from J; bases unmatched to any gene: 0.

This clonotype was seen ten or more times. The V gene is TRBV28, the J gene TRBJ2-1; the D is unclear. The CDR3 is 14 residues long. CDR1 is MDHEN and CDR2 is SYDVKM in the germline V gene. Deletions cut 3 bases from V and 7 bases from J, with 13 bases between. CDR3 sequence: CASSLAAPYNEQFF. The CDR3 nucleotides read TGTGCCAGCAGTTTGGCCGCCCCATATAATGAGCAGTTCTTC.

This chain connects TRBV6-1 to TRBJ1-6; 11 nucleotides align to TRBD1. The CDR3 loop spans 16 amino acids. The V and J ends lost 2 bases and 10 bases, in that order; junction bases with no gene match: 7. Looked up from germline, CDR1 is MNHNS and CDR2 is SASEGT. The CDR3 loop reads CASSESLDRGLSPLHF. CDR3 in DNA: TGTGCCAGCAGTGAAAGTTTGGACAGGGGGCTCTCACCCCTCCACTTT.

The V call is TRBV5-6, the J call TRBJ2-5; D is uncertain. Germline CDR1 SGHDT, CDR2 YYEEEE. Between the trimmed V and J ends, which lost 4 bases and 4 bases, there was a span of 5 bases. The CDR3 spans 11 residues. DNA for the CDR3: TGTGCCAGCAGCAACCTAGAGACCCAGTACTTC. Its protein product is CASSNLETQYF.

This clonotype showed up just a few times. The chain couples TRBV4-1 to TRBJ2-3; 14 nucleotides line up with TRBD2. This CDR3 region has 15 residues. Germline V gene lookup returns CDR1 MGHRA and CDR2 YSYEKL. V trimming: 4 bases; J trimming: 11 bases; junction bases outside the gene matches: 8. The CDR3 protein is CASSRQTSGGAEQYF. CDR3 coding DNA: TGCGCCAGCAGCCGCCAGACTAGCGGGGGGGCTGAGCAGTATTTT.

This clonotype came up many times. One end of the junction is discordant with germline, which a read error may explain. The chain recombines TRBV5-1 with TRBJ2-7; TRBD1 is a possible D gene (6 bases). The CDR3 sequence is 13 residues long. CDR1 and CDR2 from the germline V gene are SGHRS and YFSETQ. As DNA, the CDR3 is TGTGCCAGCAGTTACAGGGTTTCCTACGAGCAGTACTTC. Amino acids: CASSYRVSYEQYF.

V usage is TRBV20-1 and J usage is TRBJ2-6, with D tentatively TRBD1 or TRBD2 (5 bases each). V was pared by 5 bases and J by 5 bases, with 13 bases between. CDR1 is DFQATT and CDR2 is SNEGSKA in the germline V gene (reference sequence). CDR3 length: 14 residues. The CDR3 region has the DNA TGCAGTGCTCCGGGGACCGCCAGGGCCAACGTCCTGACTTTC. Its translation: CSAPGTARANVLTF.

The genes are TRBV5-1 and TRBJ1-4; no definite D call. V was pared by 0 bases and J by 5 bases, with 8 bases between. Germline V gene data show CDR1 as SGHRS and CDR2 as YFSETQ. The CDR3 runs 14 residues. The CDR3 DNA follows: TGCGCCAGCAGCTTGGACCCGATGAATGAAAAACTGTTTTTT. Amino acids: CASSLDPMNEKLFF.

V gene TRBV20-1 combines with J gene TRBJ2-2; D tentatively reads TRBD1 or TRBD2 (6 bases each). Trimming removed 6 bases from V and 0 bases from J, with 14 bases in between. The germline CDR1 and CDR2 sequences are DFQATT and SNEGSKA (reference sequence). The CDR3 contains 15 residues. The CDR3 sequence: CSADHGGANTGELFF. CDR3 nucleotides: TGCAGTGCAGACCACGGGGGCGCGAACACCGGGGAGCTGTTTTTT.

In this sample, this clonotype turned up a few times. This chain joins TRBV27 and TRBJ2-7; the match to TRBD1 covers 7 bases. The germline gives CDR1 MNHEY, CDR2 SMNVEV (reference sequence). With 2 bases clipped from V and 6 bases from J, the junction kept 4 bases outside the gene matches. CDR3 size: 13 residues. CDR3 sequence reads: CASSLVGTAEQYF. The CDR3 DNA reads as TGTGCCAGCAGTTTAGTAGGGACAGCCGAGCAGTACTTC.

The rearrangement links TRBV20-1 to TRBJ1-3, with D tentatively TRBD1 (6 bases). CDR1 and CDR2 from the germline V gene are DFQATT and SNEGSKA (reference sequence). Trimming took 3 bases from V and 4 from J, leaving 13 bases between them. There are 14 residues in the CDR3. CDR3 sequence reads: CSASPRGRGNTIYF. The CDR3 DNA is TGCAGTGCTAGCCCCAGGGGTCGGGGAAACACCATATATTTT.

With regard to this clonotype: Here the CDR3 omits its conserved ending phenylalanine or tryptophan, so a read error is the likely source. The rearrangement uses TRBV2 and TRBJ1-1, with unresolved D. Germline assignment: CDR1 SNHLY and CDR2 FYNNEI. The length of the CDR3 is 12 residues. Trimming pared 2 bases from V and 4 bases from J, leaving 5 bases between. Here the CDR3 reads CASSEKVTEAFV. CDR3 in DNA: TGTGCCAGCAGTGAAAAGGTCACTGAAGCTTTCGTT.

This clonotype was found once. The chain links TRBV7-9 to TRBJ2-2, with no clear D. Germline V gene sequence: CDR1 SEHNR, CDR2 FQNEAQ (reference sequence). This CDR3 has 15 residues. V dropped 0 bases and J dropped 1 base, with 6 bases sitting between them. The CDR3 region is CASSLARMNTGELFF. For the CDR3, the DNA is TGTGCCAGCAGCTTAGCTAGGATGAACACCGGGGAGCTGTTTTTT.

The chain links TRBV4-1 to TRBJ2-1, with D possibly being TRBD2 (6 bases). Between the trimmed V and J ends, which lost 4 bases and 15 bases, there was a span of 28 bases. CDR3 length equals 16 residues. Germline assignment: CDR1 MGHRA and CDR2 YSYEKL. CDR3 in DNA: TGCGCCAGCAGCCTTTTAGTCCCGGGAGCCTCGTCCCGGGCGTTCTTC. This sequence encodes CASSLLVPGASSRAFF.

CDR3 sequence (DNA): TGCAGTGTCCCGACAGGGGTTCGGAGTGAGCAGTACTTC. This sequence encodes CSVPTGVRSEQYF. V and J are TRBV20-1 and TRBJ2-4, with TRBD1 matching over 8 bases. CDR3 length: 13 amino acids. V lost 7 bases, J lost 13 bases, and 15 bases stayed unmatched. The germline CDR1 and CDR2 sequences are DFQATT and SNEGSKA (reference sequence).

The V gene is TRBV5-1, the J gene TRBJ1-6; 8 bases line up with TRBD1. Unmatched junction bases numbered 9, after V lost 5 bases and J lost 8 bases. The V gene's germline CDR1 is SGHRS and CDR2 YFSETQ. This CDR3 region has 15 residues. CDR3 sequence (DNA): TGCGCCAGCAGTTTACGACAGGGGCAGGATTCACCCCTCCACTTT. Translating gives CASSLRQGQDSPLHF.

The chain couples TRBV27 to TRBJ2-5; TRBD1 might be the D (6 bases). CDR3 length: 13 residues. Germline values: CDR1 MNHEY, CDR2 SMNVEV (reference sequence). V lost 5 bases and J lost 5, with 12 bases in between. The CDR3 region is CASSGGLRETQYF. CDR3 coding DNA: TGTGCCAGCAGTGGGGGCCTTCGGGAGACCCAGTACTTC.

This clonotype came up a few times. DNA for the CDR3: TGTGCCAGCAGTTATGGCGGGGGGGAAGGGAAAGCTTTCTTT. Protein: CASSYGGGEGKAFF. This rearrangement joins TRBV6-5 to TRBJ1-1, with D tentatively TRBD1 (5 bases). The V end was cut by 3 bases, the J end by 9 bases, with 17 bases between. The CDR3 is 14 amino acids. Germline CDR1 MNHEY, CDR2 SVGAGI.

This clonotype has only a few counts. The chain joins TRBV20-1 to TRBJ2-1; weak D call: TRBD2 (6 bases). The CDR3 runs to 17 residues. Germline CDR1 is DFQATT and CDR2 is SNEGSKA (reference sequence). Trimming pared 1 base from V and 8 bases from J, leaving 24 bases between. The CDR3 DNA sequence: TGCAGTGCTAGAGCTCAGAGAGGCGGGATTAGTCGGGATGAGCAGTTCTTC. Translated, it gives CSARAQRGGISRDEQFF.

Concerning this clonotype itself: This sequence may be a read error, since a much larger clone differs from it by one base. The chain uses TRBV6-2 or TRBV6-3 and TRBJ1-5, with 7 bases fitting TRBD1. The germline V gene has CDR1 MNHEY and CDR2 SVGEGT. The CDR3 has 15 residues. The junction had 9 bases not matched to a gene; V was cut back by 6 bases and J by 4 bases. In DNA, the CDR3 is TGTGCCAGCAGCCGCCCAGGGGGTCCGAATCAGCCCCAGCATTTT. It is translated as CASSRPGGPNQPQHF.